This TCR beta chain was documented in a study of vaccination and CD4 T cells after COVID-19. Germline-derived CDR1 and CDR2 are SEHNR and FQNEAQ (reference sequence). Trimming removed 5 bases from V and 5 bases from J, with 10 bases in between. This CDR3 has 12 amino acids. Cultured CD4+ T-cell DNA underwent Oncomine TCR Beta short-read sequencing. TCRdb redid the calling of the PCR reads with MiXCR, one entry per CDR3 protein. The data hold fewer than 25,000 distinct CDR3 sequences, with 42% observed a single time. Comment on this clonotype: Its target is not known.

Time point indicated: late sampling 161 to 241 days after vaccination in three convalescent patients. Treatment defined: approximately nine-day PBMC culture with coronavirus spike peptide pools or control peptides (ViraFEST assay). In this cohort, PCR tests turned positive between March and December 2020, predating US Alpha, Beta and Delta variants. The clonotype was recovered from a human donor who had recovered from COVID-19. The sequenced sample was CD4+ T cells from blood, cultured in vitro, obtained about 7 months after SARS-CoV-2 vaccination. The chain couples TRBV7-9 to TRBJ2-7; D is unresolved. The CDR3 loop reads CASSARNNEQYF. The CDR3, as DNA: TGTGCCAGCAGCGCTCGTAATAACGAGCAGTACTTC. Full variable domain (remainder filled in from reference TRBV7-9 and TRBJ2-7): DTGVSQNPRHKITKRGQNVTFRCDPISEHNRLYWYRQTLGQGPEFLTYFQNEAQLEKSRLLSDRFSAERPKGSFSTLEIQRTEQGDSAMYLCASSARNNEQYFGPGTRLTVT.